The rows below give T cell receptor beta chains drawn from one sample of a study of Ad26.COV2.S vaccination and SARS-CoV-2 variants. Method: immunoSEQ multiplex PCR; TCRdb's copy keeps in-frame clones and lacks some. The sample includes 410,000 or so clones, approximately 90% of them seen just once. The sample was peripheral blood, taken in a trial of Ad26.COV2.S vaccine versus placebo. The receptors come from a person between 18 and 65 years old who received the Ad26.COV2.S COVID-19 vaccine or a placebo. Each CDR3 is given with its conserved first and last residue. The D gene is left open where the match is weak. Not every row has a clone size; where given, it reads once, few, many or a size class.

. | 15 | TRBJ1-2 | . | TRBV5-5 | TGTGCCAGCAGCTTGGATTCCGGGGGTGGGCTGGGCTACACCTTC | CASSLDSGGGLGYTF
. | 14 | TRBJ1-1 | . | TRBV7-9 | TGTGCCAGCAGCTTTAGCCAGACGAACACTGAAGCTTTCTTT | CASSFSQTNTEAFF
. | 18 | TRBJ2-5 | once | TRBV15 | TGTGCCACCAGCAGGACGGGGGACATCGGCGGATCTCAAGAGACCCAGTACTTC | CATSRTGDIGGSQETQYF
. | 16 | TRBJ2-1 | . | TRBV7-9 | TGTGCCAGCAGCTTAGTTGCCCCCGGGGGCTACAATGAGCAGTTCTTC | CASSLVAPGGYNEQFF
. | 14 | TRBJ2-2 | . | TRBV3-1/TRBV3-2 | TGTGCCAGCAGCCTAGCCCGCGGCCCCGGGGAGCTGTTTTTT | CASSLARGPGELFF
. | 12 | TRBJ2-7 | . | TRBV6-2/TRBV6-3 | TGTGCCAGCAGTCTTCTATCCAACGAGCAGTACTTC | CASSLLSNEQYF
. | 15 | TRBJ1-2 | . | TRBV4-3 | TGCGCCAGCAGCCAACTCAGGACTGAGCTCTATGGCTACACCTTC | CASSQLRTELYGYTF
. | 16 | TRBJ2-2 | once | TRBV9 | TGTGCCAGCAGCGTGTTTGGCAGGGGCAACACCGGGGAGCTGTTTTTT | CASSVFGRGNTGELFF
TRBD1 | 15 | TRBJ1-4 | . | TRBV27 | TGTGCCAGCAGTGATCTGGGACAGGGATTCGAAAAACTGTTTTTT | CASSDLGQGFEKLFF
TRBD2 | 12 | TRBJ2-7 | once | TRBV2 | TGTGCCAGCAGAGAACAAGCTAGCGGGGGTTCCTTC | CASREQASGGSF
. | 12 | TRBJ1-3 | once | TRBV12-3/TRBV12-4 | TGTGCCAGCGGGGTTGGGGGAAACACCATATATTTT | CASGVGGNTIYF
TRBD1 | 16 | TRBJ1-6 | . | TRBV5-5 | TGTGCCAGCAGCTCAGGGGGCGATGTCTATAATTCACCCCTCCACTTT | CASSSGGDVYNSPLHF
TRBD1 | 16 | TRBJ1-3 | . | TRBV4-3 | TGCGCCAGCAGCCAGTCGACAGGGGGTGGCGGAAACACCATATATTTT | CASSQSTGGGGNTIYF
. | 17 | TRBJ1-6 | . | TRBV11-2 | TGTGCCAGCAGCTTAGCCCCCGGACAGTCCTGGAATTCACCCCTCCACTTT | CASSLAPGQSWNSPLHF
. | 15 | TRBJ1-1 | . | TRBV5-1 | TGCGCCAGCAGCTTGCAACAGAACCTGAACACTGAAGCTTTCTTT | CASSLQQNLNTEAFF
TRBD2 | 18 | TRBJ2-5 | . | TRBV18 | TGTGCCAGCTCACCAAGGACTAGCGGGGGGTGGAACCAAGAGACCCAGTACTTC | CASSPRTSGGWNQETQYF
. | 14 | TRBJ1-2 | . | TRBV18 | TGTGCCAGCTCACCACCCCGGGGGGGGTATGGCTACACCTTC | CASSPPRGGYGYTF
. | 14 | TRBJ1-1 | . | TRBV19 | TGTGCCAGTTCGCCTCAGTGGAGAGGGGGTGAAGCTTTCTTT | CASSPQWRGGEAFF
TRBD2 | 15 | TRBJ2-3 | . | TRBV6-1 | TGTGCCAGCAGTGAAATACCGGGGGGAATTGATACGCAGTATTTT | CASSEIPGGIDTQYF
. | 15 | TRBJ1-5 | . | TRBV15 | TGTGCCACCAGCAGAGTAGGAGATTTCGCTCAGCCCCAGCATTTT | CATSRVGDFAQPQHF
. | 13 | TRBJ2-3 | once | TRBV19 | TGTGCCAGTAGTGGCGGCTTGACAGATACGCAGTATTTT | CASSGGLTDTQYF
. | 14 | TRBJ2-1 | . | TRBV3-1/TRBV3-2 | TGTGCCAGCAGCCAAGATCGTCTGGGACGTGAGCAGTTCTTC | CASSQDRLGREQFF
. | 13 | TRBJ1-5 | few | TRBV12-3/TRBV12-4 | TGTGCCAGCACCCTAGGGGGGCAGCAGCCCCAGCATTTT | CASTLGGQQPQHF
TRBD1 | 15 | TRBJ2-3 | . | TRBV5-1 | TGCGCCAGCAGCGACGGACAGGGGCGCGTAGATACGCAGTATTTT | CASSDGQGRVDTQYF
TRBD1 | 14 | TRBJ1-1 | . | TRBV19 | TGTGCCAGTAGCCTGACAGGGGTCGGCACTGAAGCTTTCTTT | CASSLTGVGTEAFF
TRBD1 | 14 | TRBJ2-7 | . | TRBV18 | TGTGCCAGCTCAGCCCGGGACAGGAATTACGAGCAGTACTTC | CASSARDRNYEQYF
TRBD1 | 15 | TRBJ2-7 | . | TRBV28 | TGTGCCAGCAGTCCCCCGGGACAGGGCATCTACGAGCAGTACTTC | CASSPPGQGIYEQYF
TRBD2 | 15 | TRBJ2-1 | . | TRBV4-1 | TGCGCCAGCAGCCTTAGCGGGGGGTCCTACAATGAGCAGTTCTTC | CASSLSGGSYNEQFF
. | 12 | TRBJ1-3 | . | TRBV30 | TGTGCCTGCACAGGCTCTGGAAACACCATATATTTT | CACTGSGNTIYF
TRBD1 | 12 | TRBJ2-3 | once | TRBV11-2 | TGTGCCGGGGGACAGAGCACAGATACGCAGTATTTT | CAGGQSTDTQYF
. | 13 | TRBJ1-1 | . | TRBV7-9 | TGTGCCAGCAGCTTAGGAAGTGGCACTGAAGCTTTCTTT | CASSLGSGTEAFF
. | 17 | TRBJ2-1 | . | TRBV19 | TGTGCCAGTAGTATAGATCTTAACCGTTGGTCCTACAATGAGCAGTTCTTC | CASSIDLNRWSYNEQFF
TRBD1 | 12 | TRBJ2-7 | . | TRBV6-5 | TGTGCCACTCGGGACAGGGGCTACGAGCAGTACTTC | CATRDRGYEQYF
. | 15 | TRBJ2-3 | . | TRBV5-1 | TGCGCCAGCAGCCTTCTTGGGGGGAGGACAGATACGCAGTATTTT | CASSLLGGRTDTQYF
. | 14 | TRBJ2-1 | . | TRBV4-3 | TGCGCCAGCAGCCAAGACTCCAGGGACAATGAGCAGTTCTTC | CASSQDSRDNEQFF
. | 14 | TRBJ1-4 | . | TRBV4-3 | TGCGCCAGCAGCCCACACAGGAATAATGAAAAACTGTTTTTT | CASSPHRNNEKLFF
TRBD1 | 16 | TRBJ1-4 | . | TRBV30 | TGTGCCTGGAGTACCGACCGACAGGGGTCTAATGAAAAACTGTTTTTT | CAWSTDRQGSNEKLFF
. | 17 | TRBJ1-3 | . | TRBV4-3 | TGCGCCAGCAGCCAAGATATGACCCTAGGCCGCTTAGGCACCATATATTTT | CASSQDMTLGRLGTIYF
. | 15 | TRBJ1-2 | few | TRBV29-1 | TGCAGCGTTGAAGACGGGGAGGGAGCTAACTATGGCTACACCTTC | CSVEDGEGANYGYTF
TRBD1 | 18 | TRBJ1-2 | . | TRBV7-2 | TGTGCCAGCAGCTTGGGCACCGGGACAGGGAGTAGAAACTATGGCTACACCTTC | CASSLGTGTGSRNYGYTF
. | 15 | TRBJ2-5 | . | TRBV18 | TGTGCCAGCTCACCACCGCGACAGTTTCAAGAGACCCAGTACTTC | CASSPPRQFQETQYF
. | 14 | TRBJ1-1 | . | TRBV7-9 | TGTGCCAGCACTAAGTCAGCCGGGAACACTGAAGCTTTCTTT | CASTKSAGNTEAFF
TRBD1 | 17 | TRBJ2-1 | . | TRBV19 | TGTGCCAGTAGTATTCTTCGGGGACAGGGGGCCTCCAATGAGCAGTTCTTC | CASSILRGQGASNEQFF
. | 14 | TRBJ1-1 | . | TRBV9 | TGTGCCAGCAGCGTAGCTCCTGCGAACACTGAAGCTTTCTTT | CASSVAPANTEAFF
TRBD2 | 14 | TRBJ2-5 | . | TRBV2 | TGTGCCGGAATCAGCGGGGGGCTCCAAGAGACCCAGTACTTC | CAGISGGLQETQYF
. | 16 | TRBJ2-4 | . | TRBV3-1/TRBV3-2 | TGTGCCAGCAGCCAAGAAGGGCCGGGAAGGAAGGACATTCAGTACTTC | CASSQEGPGRKDIQYF
. | 15 | TRBJ1-2 | . | TRBV6-5 | TGTGCCAGCAGTACACTCAGAAACTATAACTATGGCTACACCTTC | CASSTLRNYNYGYTF
TRBD2 | 15 | TRBJ2-1 | . | TRBV3-1/TRBV3-2 | TGTGCCAGCAGCCAAGGGACTAGCGGGTTCAATGAGCAGTTCTTC | CASSQGTSGFNEQFF